The 14 T cell receptor beta chains below come from one sample, sequenced in a study of T-cell reconstitution after alpha-beta-depleted transplantation in children. The TCRbeta library incorporated unique molecular identifiers. TCRdb re-analysed the PCR reads in MiXCR, keeping a single row per CDR3 protein. Among about 610,000 distinct CDR3 sequences listed, over 9.5% were seen once. This specimen consisted of PBMCs from the stem cell graft donor, obtained from the stem cell graft. These TCRs come from a human donor who donated a stem cell graft to a child with acute myeloid leukemia.

The chain employs TRBV7-2 and TRBJ1-2, with 7 bases that match TRBD1. The CDR3 has 15 residues. After removal of 5 bases from V and 4 bases from J, the junction contained 10 bases not matched to a gene. CDR1 and CDR2 from the germline V gene are SGHTA and FQGNSA. CDR3 sequence: CASSPGSTGIYGYTF. For the CDR3, the DNA is TGTGCCAGCAGCCCGGGCTCGACAGGGATCTATGGCTACACCTTC.

The CDR3 coding sequence is TGTGCCAGCAGCTCCCTCTCGACAGGGAACAATGAGCAGTTCTTC. Translating gives CASSSLSTGNNEQFF. The gene calls are TRBV7-2 and TRBJ2-1; TRBD1 matches at 7 bases. Trimming removed 4 bases from V and 5 bases from J; junction bases left unmatched: 8. From germline, CDR1 is SGHTA and CDR2 FQGNSA. The CDR3 is 15 residues long.

The table lists this clonotype with many counts. The rearrangement uses TRBV7-3 and TRBJ2-5; 10 bases align to TRBD1. Germline loops: CDR1 SGHTA, CDR2 FQGTGA. The length of the CDR3 is 15 residues. Unmatched junction bases numbered 7, after V lost 5 bases and J lost 4 bases. CDR3 region: CASSLDRGSIETQYF. Here the CDR3 DNA reads TGTGCCAGCAGCCTGGACAGGGGGTCCATAGAGACCCAGTACTTC.

This clonotype showed up just a few times. The rearrangement links TRBV6-1 to TRBJ2-3; D gene uncertain. The V end was cut by 7 bases, the J end by 2 bases, with 7 bases between. The CDR3 is 12 amino acids. Per germline, CDR1 MNHNS and CDR2 SASEGT. The CDR3 DNA reads as TGTGCCAGCAAGGACCCCACAGATACGCAGTATTTT. Translated: CASKDPTDTQYF.

V and J are TRBV12-3 or TRBV12-4 and TRBJ2-1; 11 bases fit TRBD2. The CDR3 covers 15 residues. V lost 6 bases and J lost 10; bases outside the gene matches: 11. The CDR3 nucleotides read TGTGCCAGCAGCCGTACTAGCGGGAGTGAGTCGGAGCAGTTCTTC. Protein product: CASSRTSGSESEQFF.

This clonotype was recorded many times. The chain recombines TRBV24-1 with TRBJ2-1; D unclear. CDR3 length: 14 amino acids. V lost 3 bases and J 7 bases, leaving 12 bases between the germline ends. The V gene's germline CDR1 is KGHDR and CDR2 SFDVKD. The CDR3 loop is CATSDQGPVNEQFF. In DNA form, the CDR3 reads TGTGCCACCAGTGATCAAGGGCCGGTTAATGAGCAGTTCTTC.

This clonotype was seen ten or more times. The V call is TRBV10-2, the J call TRBJ1-1; D possibly corresponds to TRBD1 (5 bases). The V gene's germline CDR1 is WSHSY and CDR2 SAAADI. The CDR3 length is 13 residues. Trimming took 1 base from V and 4 from J, leaving 7 bases between them. CDR3 bases: TGCGCCAGCAGTGAGTGGGGGGGCACTGAAGCTTTCTTT. Residues: CASSEWGGTEAFF.

This chain joins TRBV24-1 and TRBJ1-2; TRBD1 might be the D (6 bases). CDR3 length equals 13 residues. Germline values: CDR1 KGHDR, CDR2 SFDVKD. V lost 7 bases, J lost 4 bases, and 12 bases lay in between. CDR3 sequence reads: CATSAGGLYGYTF. The DNA for the CDR3 is TGTGCCACCAGCGCCGGGGGGCTCTATGGCTACACCTTC.

J is TRBJ2-7 and V is TRBV4-2, with no clear D. The CDR3 sequence is 14 residues long. V was trimmed by 1 base and J by 1 base, leaving 8 bases between them. From germline, CDR1 is LGHNA and CDR2 YNFKEQ. The CDR3 coding sequence is TGTGCCAGCAGCCAAGGGATAGGTTCCTACGAGCAGTACTTC. It codes for CASSQGIGSYEQYF.

This clonotype was counted only a few times. The chain is built from TRBV20-1 and TRBJ2-5; 9 positions match TRBD2. CDR1 is DFQATT and CDR2 is SNEGSKA in the germline V gene (reference sequence). The trim removed 3 bases at V and 6 bases at J, leaving 11 bases unmatched. The length of the CDR3 is 15 residues. The CDR3, as DNA: TGCAGTGCTAGGCCGACTAGCGGCCCTGGGAAGACCCAGTACTTC. Translated, it gives CSARPTSGPGKTQYF.

The chain employs TRBV2 and TRBJ1-1; D perhaps matches TRBD1 (5 bases). V shed 4 bases and J shed 5 bases, with 14 bases lying between them. CDR3 length: 14 residues. Germline values: CDR1 SNHLY, CDR2 FYNNEI. The CDR3 bases are TGTGCCAGCAGTGCATCGGGGGGGAGTACTGAAGCTTTCTTT. Translation: CASSASGGSTEAFF.

This clonotype came up a few times. V and J are TRBV6-2 or TRBV6-3 and TRBJ2-1, with 8 bases fitting TRBD2. CDR3 length equals 15 residues. CDR1 is MNHEY, CDR2 SVGEGT, per germline. Trimming cost V 2 bases and J 7 bases; bases outside gene matches: 7. This chain's CDR3 is CASSYMAGGGNEQFF. The CDR3 DNA is TGTGCCAGCAGTTACATGGCGGGAGGTGGTAATGAGCAGTTCTTC.

The genes are TRBV20-1 and TRBJ2-6, with 7 bases identical to TRBD1. The CDR3 runs to 13 residues. V lost 5 bases and J lost 2; bases outside the gene matches: 0. Germline values: CDR1 DFQATT, CDR2 SNEGSKA (reference sequence). The CDR3 sequence: CSAGQAGANVLTF. The DNA of the CDR3 is TGCAGTGCTGGACAGGCTGGGGCCAACGTCCTGACTTTC.

The table lists this clonotype with a few counts. This chain links TRBV25-1 with TRBJ2-2, with D possibly TRBD1 on 6 matching bases. V was clipped by 6 bases and J by 1 base, with 9 bases between them. CDR3 size: 14 residues. The V gene's germline CDR1 is MGHDK and CDR2 SYGVNS. CDR3 nucleotide sequence: TGTGCCAGCAGCGAACAGGGGAACACCGGGGAGCTGTTTTTT. Translating gives CASSEQGNTGELFF.